The T cell receptor (beta chain) under discussion was sequenced for a study of cytomegalovirus exposure and HLA in healthy donors. General study results and limits: In a later analysis, first-cohort TCR clusters were found to tend to co-occur in the approximately 120 validation repertoires. Published work reported that the classifier diagnosed cytomegalovirus status with high specificity and sensitivity. Cytomegalovirus association was assigned to around 150 TCR beta chains. Among TCR sequences, most were rare, though some public TCRs appeared in many donors.

Germline assignment: CDR1 MNHEY and CDR2 SMNVEV (reference sequence). This CDR3 comprises 16 residues. J gave up 4 bases and V 5 bases, and 9 bases lay outside the gene matches. The table came from immunoSEQ multiplex PCR; TCRdb's copy has only in-frame clones and leaves some out. In the table there are 100,000 to 120,000 clones, approximately 96% of which are singletons. With respect to this clone: Antigen: not known.

The specimen sequenced was PBMCs. V gene TRBV27 combines with J gene TRBJ2-5; 11 nucleotides agree with TRBD1. The receptor was isolated from a woman aged 18-29 years in good health and CMV-seronegative. The CDR3 protein is CASSLLPGQGGETQYF. The CDR3 DNA reads as TGTGCCAGCAGTCTATTACCGGGACAGGGGGGAGAGACCCAGTACTTC.